The 24 T cell receptor beta chains below were found in one sample sequenced in a study of response to subunit inactivated influenza vaccine. TCRdb reanalysed the RT-PCR reads using MiXCR and keeps one entry per CDR3 protein. Of about 500,000 distinct CDR3 sequences in the sample, over 10% were seen once. Sample: PBMCs from blood, taken about 40 days after vaccination. The receptors stem from a middle-aged man who received an inactivated influenza vaccine.

This clonotype was observed many times. This chain uses TRBV5-5 with TRBJ2-5; no firm D call. Trimming shortened V by 2 bases and J by 3 bases, and 14 bases separated the two germline ends. CDR3 length equals 15 residues. CDR1 SGHKS and CDR2 YYEKEE come from the germline V gene (reference sequence). The CDR3 bases are TGTGCCAGCAGCTTCGGGCCCATGGTAGAAGAGACCCAGTACTTC. As protein: CASSFGPMVEETQYF.

This clonotype showed up many times. The chain couples TRBV20-1 to TRBJ2-2; D unresolved. The germline gives CDR1 DFQATT, CDR2 SNEGSKA (reference sequence). Trimming left V 6 bases short and J 4 bases short, with 9 bases between. CDR3 length equals 12 residues. The CDR3 region is CSASRSTGELFF. CDR3 nucleotides: TGCAGTGCCTCTAGGAGCACCGGGGAGCTGTTTTTT.

This clonotype was recorded at least ten times. This chain uses TRBV7-2 with TRBJ1-6; TRBD1 is a possible D gene (5 bases). The CDR3 spans 15 residues. V lost 2 bases, J lost 6 bases, and 11 bases lay in between. Looked up from germline, CDR1 is SGHTA and CDR2 is FQGNSA. The CDR3 DNA follows: TGTGCCAGCAGCTTACAGGGTCTGGGTAATTCACCCCTCCACTTT. It specifies CASSLQGLGNSPLHF.

This chain joins TRBV12-3 or TRBV12-4 and TRBJ2-2; no clear D. The CDR3 extends over 14 amino acids. V was clipped by 7 bases and J by 4 bases, with 13 bases between them. CDR3 in amino acids: CASTSLLGTGELFF. The CDR3 nucleotides read TGTGCCAGCACCTCCCTACTGGGCACCGGGGAGCTGTTTTTT.

This chain joins TRBV5-1 and TRBJ2-2; 8 bases map to TRBD1. Per the germline V gene, CDR1 is SGHRS and CDR2 is YFSETQ. V was pared by 3 bases and J by 7 bases, with 8 bases of the junction left unmatched. This CDR3 has 15 amino acids. The CDR3: CASSYDRGWSGELFF. In nucleotides, the CDR3 is TGCGCCAGCAGCTACGACAGGGGCTGGAGCGGGGAGCTGTTTTTT.

The V and J genes are TRBV6-2 or TRBV6-3 and TRBJ2-7; 8 nucleotides line up with TRBD1. This CDR3 region has 14 residues. Germline V gene lookup returns CDR1 MNHEY and CDR2 SVGEGT. V lost 5 bases to trimming and J lost 6 bases; unmatched junction nucleotides: 9. CDR3 sequence reads: CASSDPGQVVEQYF. CDR3 bases: TGTGCCAGCAGTGACCCGGGACAGGTCGTCGAGCAGTACTTC.

The chain is built from TRBV11-2 and TRBJ1-6; maybe TRBD1 (5 bases). CDR1 and CDR2 (germline): SGHAT, FQNNGV. V lost 2 bases, J lost 5 bases, and 10 bases lay in between. The CDR3 sequence is 15 residues long. The CDR3 nucleotides are TGTGCCAGCAGCTTACGAGGGGTGGATAATTCACCCCTCCACTTT. Protein: CASSLRGVDNSPLHF.

The J gene is TRBJ2-3, the V gene TRBV12-3 or TRBV12-4; 7 bases are shared with TRBD1. J was trimmed by 4 bases and V by 4 bases; bases with no gene match: 14. The CDR3 has 17 amino acids. The CDR3 here is CASSSSPPNRGADTQYF. CDR3 sequence (DNA): TGTGCCAGCAGTTCCTCCCCACCAAACAGGGGAGCAGATACGCAGTATTTT.

This clonotype occurred a few times. This chain uses TRBV11-1 with TRBJ2-3; tentatively, D is TRBD2 (6 bases). Germline V gives CDR1 SGHAT, CDR2 FQDESV (reference sequence). CDR3 size: 15 residues. V was trimmed by 4 bases and J by 4 bases, leaving 15 bases between them. In DNA form, the CDR3 reads TGTGCCAGCAGCTCCCCGGGAGAAGGTGCAGATACGCAGTATTTT. It is translated as CASSSPGEGADTQYF.

This clonotype was seen just once. The chain links TRBV7-9 to TRBJ2-7; the match to TRBD2 covers 7 bases. CDR1 is SEHNR, CDR2 FQNEAQ, per germline (reference sequence). V shed 11 bases, J shed 5 bases, and the junction held 9 bases outside the gene matches. This CDR3 contains 12 residues. The DNA of the CDR3 is TGTGCCTCCAGCTCGGCGGGGGACGAGCAGTACTTC. It is translated as CASSSAGDEQYF.

This clonotype was counted between two and nine times. The chain carries TRBV7-2 and TRBJ2-1; 7 nucleotides match TRBD2. Germline V CDR1 and CDR2: SGHTA, FQGNSA. The junction had 8 bases not matched to a gene; V was cut back by 5 bases and J by 4 bases. The CDR3 runs to 15 residues. For the CDR3, the DNA is TGTGCCAGCAGCCCGTCGGGACTAATATACAATGAGCAGTTCTTC. Amino acid sequence: CASSPSGLIYNEQFF.

The CDR3 region has the DNA TGCAGCGTCGTCACTAGCGAGAGGGGCTACGAGCAGTACTTC. This sequence encodes CSVVTSERGYEQYF. This chain uses TRBV29-1 with TRBJ2-7, with 7 bases that match TRBD2. Trimming cost V 6 bases and J 3 bases; bases outside gene matches: 11. Per germline, CDR1 SQVTM and CDR2 ANQGSEA. The CDR3 has 14 residues.

This chain links TRBV6-5 with TRBJ2-7; tentative D call: TRBD1 (5 bases). CDR3 size: 16 residues. The germline V and J ends were trimmed by 0 bases and 2 bases, with 14 bases remaining between them. CDR1 MNHEY and CDR2 SVGAGI come from the germline V gene. The CDR3 region is CASSYSITRAAYEQYF. The CDR3 bases are TGTGCCAGCAGTTACTCGATTACCAGGGCCGCCTACGAGCAGTACTTC.

This clonotype was detected many times. The chain employs TRBV20-1 and TRBJ1-1, with TRBD1 identical over 7 bases. The CDR3 spans 14 residues. Germline V CDR1 and CDR2: DFQATT, SNEGSKA (reference sequence). After removal of 5 bases from V and 6 bases from J, the junction contained 12 bases not matched to a gene. This CDR3 reads CSARLTGVLAEAFF. The CDR3 nucleotides read TGCAGTGCTCGTCTTACAGGGGTGTTGGCTGAAGCTTTCTTT.

The chain joins TRBV12-3 or TRBV12-4 to TRBJ1-2; no clear D gene. CDR3 size: 12 residues. V lost 5 bases and J lost 8, with 12 bases in between. The CDR3 spells CASSHNRGGYTF. The CDR3 nucleotides are TGTGCCAGCAGTCACAACCGCGGCGGCTACACCTTC.

The sample holds a few counts of this clonotype. The gene calls are TRBV6-4 and TRBJ2-7, with unresolved D. The CDR3 is 13 amino acids. Germline-derived CDR1 and CDR2 are MRHNA and SNTAGT. Trimming shortened V by 2 bases and J by 0 bases, and 5 bases separated the two germline ends. CDR3 DNA sequence: TGTGCCAGCAGTGACCTCAGCTCCTACGAGCAGTACTTC. Protein sequence: CASSDLSSYEQYF.

The rearrangement uses TRBV4-3 and TRBJ2-2, with D maybe TRBD1 (5 bases). From germline, CDR1 is LGHNA and CDR2 YSLEER. This CDR3 region has 15 residues. V was shortened by 1 base and J by 7 bases, with 13 bases between the two germline ends. CDR3 in amino acids: CASSQGALGRGELFF. The CDR3 DNA is TGCGCCAGCAGCCAAGGGGCTTTGGGGCGCGGGGAGCTGTTTTTT.

In its sample, this clonotype was seen a few times. The chain has TRBV10-3 and TRBJ2-1; TRBD1 is a possible D gene (5 bases). The ends were cut back, 10 bases at V and 8 bases at J, with 18 bases in the middle. Germline V CDR1 and CDR2: ENHRY, SYGVKD. The CDR3 extends over 13 amino acids. Here the CDR3 reads CATTHQGRDEQFF. For the CDR3, the DNA is TGTGCCACCACCCATCAGGGAAGGGATGAGCAGTTCTTC.

A few counts support this clonotype. The rearrangement links TRBV12-3 or TRBV12-4 to TRBJ2-1; D remains unclear. V was shortened by 2 bases and J by 0 bases, with 11 bases between the two germline ends. CDR3 length equals 16 residues. The CDR3: CASSLRQISSYNEQFF. In DNA, the CDR3 is TGTGCCAGCAGTTTACGGCAGATTAGCTCCTACAATGAGCAGTTCTTC.

The rearrangement joins TRBV27 to TRBJ2-5, with D possibly being TRBD1 (6 bases). Germline V gives CDR1 MNHEY, CDR2 SMNVEV (reference sequence). CDR3 length equals 14 residues. Trimming left V 4 bases short and J 4 bases short, with 13 bases between. The CDR3 sequence: CASSSLGAGETQYF. The CDR3 region has the DNA TGTGCCAGCAGTTCCCTGGGGGCGGGAGAGACCCAGTACTTC.

The sample holds a few counts of this clonotype. J is TRBJ2-7 and V is TRBV7-9, with 9 nucleotides matching TRBD1. CDR3 size: 15 residues. Germline-derived CDR1 and CDR2 are SEHNR and FQNEAQ (reference sequence). Unmatched junction bases numbered 7, after V lost 1 base and J lost 6 bases. CDR3 region: CASSLGAGTGSEQYF. The DNA for the CDR3 is TGTGCCAGCAGCTTAGGGGCCGGGACAGGGAGCGAGCAGTACTTC.

This clonotype was detected ten times or more. The J gene is TRBJ2-7, the V gene TRBV27, with a possible D match to TRBD2 (5 bases). V was clipped by 2 bases and J by 0 bases, with 11 bases between them. This CDR3 region has 15 residues. CDR1 and CDR2 from the germline V gene are MNHEY and SMNVEV (reference sequence). CDR3 in amino acids: CASSLLWAGSYEQYF. For the CDR3, the DNA is TGTGCCAGCAGTTTACTCTGGGCGGGCTCCTACGAGCAGTACTTC.

Ten or more counts support this clonotype. The rearrangement links TRBV5-6 to TRBJ2-1; 9 bases match TRBD2. Trimming took 2 bases from V and 2 from J; bases not matched to a gene: 5. CDR1 is SGHDT and CDR2 is YYEEEE in the germline V gene. CDR3 length equals 16 residues. CDR3 protein: CASSFRRTSAYNEQFF. CDR3 in DNA: TGTGCCAGCAGCTTCCGAAGGACTAGCGCCTACAATGAGCAGTTCTTC.

CDR3 nucleotide sequence: TGTGCCAGCAGCTTACGGGCCCGGCCAGGCGAGCAGTACTTC. Protein product: CASSLRARPGEQYF. The V and J genes are TRBV7-2 and TRBJ2-7, with D unresolved. Trimming cost V 2 bases and J 6 bases, with 14 bases left between them. The V gene's germline CDR1 is SGHTA and CDR2 FQGNSA. This CDR3 is 14 amino acids long.